This passage covers 18 T cell receptor beta chains from one sample sequenced in a study of glioma-infiltrating T cells. Using RNA template, CDR3s of TCR alpha and beta were amplified with iRepertoire arm-PCR. TCRdb itself ran the multiplex PCR reads through MiXCR, one entry per CDR3 protein. The data show 15,000 to 20,000 distinct CDR3 sequences, roughly 64% seen once. Sequenced sample: glioma tissue, nonneoplastic brain tissue, or PBMCs (not recorded which). The receptor set was obtained from a human donor with low-grade glioma or glioblastoma, undergoing nonglioma brain surgery, or in good health (not recorded which).

This chain joins TRBV20-1 and TRBJ1-2, with D unclear. Germline V gene data show CDR1 as DFQATT and CDR2 as SNEGSKA (reference sequence). V gave up 3 bases and J gave up 7 bases, with 12 bases separating them. This CDR3 is 12 amino acids long. This chain's CDR3 is CSASHPTGGYTF. The DNA for the CDR3 is TGCAGTGCTAGTCATCCGACCGGTGGCTACACCTTC.

This clonotype was recorded at least ten times. The J gene is TRBJ2-1, the V gene TRBV28; the D is unclear. Per the germline V gene, CDR1 is MDHEN and CDR2 is SYDVKM. V was shortened by 6 bases and J by 6 bases, with 12 bases between the two germline ends. The CDR3 runs to 13 residues. This CDR3 reads CASRIRFGNEQFF. The CDR3 DNA follows: TGTGCCAGCAGAATAAGGTTTGGCAATGAGCAGTTCTTC.

The CDR3 loop is CASSPGIHPQHF. The CDR3 coding sequence is TGTGCCAGCTCACCGGGCATTCATCCCCAGCATTTT. The rearrangement joins TRBV18 to TRBJ1-5; D call uncertain. The V end lost 3 bases, the J end lost 10 bases, and 10 bases lay between the germline ends. The germline V gene has CDR1 KGHSH and CDR2 LQKENI. The CDR3 spans 12 residues.

The CDR3 here is CASSYLGPYEQYF. The CDR3 DNA sequence: TGTGCCAGCAGTTACTTGGGACCCTACGAGCAGTACTTC. V usage is TRBV6-6 and J usage is TRBJ2-7; the D call may be TRBD1 or TRBD2 (5 bases each). V lost 1 base to trimming and J lost 2 bases, with 6 bases between them. CDR3 length: 13 amino acids. The germline V gene encodes CDR1 MNHNY and CDR2 SVGAGI (reference sequence).

The V and J genes are TRBV7-2 and TRBJ1-5; unclear D gene. Germline loops: CDR1 SGHTA, CDR2 FQGNSA. V lost 6 bases, J lost 1 base, and 7 bases lay in between. The CDR3 length is 13 residues. The CDR3 sequence: CASRQQSNQPQHF. CDR3 nucleotide sequence: TGTGCCAGCAGGCAACAGAGCAATCAGCCCCAGCATTTT.

This clonotype was picked up a small number of times. The rearrangement uses TRBV28 and TRBJ1-2; maybe TRBD1 (5 bases). Germline V gene data show CDR1 as MDHEN and CDR2 as SYDVKM. The CDR3 covers 15 residues. V lost 4 bases and J lost 5, with 17 bases in between. CDR3 in DNA: TGTGCCAGCAGTTATGGGGCCCTGCGTGATTATGGCTACACCTTC. It translates to CASSYGALRDYGYTF.

This clonotype was observed once. A read error may produce the germline difference seen at one junction end. J is TRBJ1-5 and V is TRBV10-2, with 10 bases that match TRBD1. This CDR3 is built from 15 residues. Germline CDR1 is WSHSY and CDR2 is SAAADI. CDR3 region: CASSYTGQGNQPQHF. For the CDR3, the DNA is TGTGCCAGCAGTTACACGGGACAGGGGAATCAGCCCCAGCATTTT.

The sample holds many counts of this clonotype. The CDR3, as DNA: TGCGCCAGCAGCCAAGATGTTGGAGCGGGGGTCTACAATGAGCAGTTCTTC. Translated, it gives CASSQDVGAGVYNEQFF. The rearrangement uses TRBV4-3 and TRBJ2-1, with 8 bases aligning to TRBD2. Germline V gene sequence: CDR1 LGHNA, CDR2 YSLEER. V was pared by 0 bases and J by 3 bases, with 7 bases of the junction left unmatched. This CDR3 comprises 17 residues.

The chain links TRBV6-2 or TRBV6-3 to TRBJ1-1, with D possibly TRBD1 on 5 matching bases. V was clipped by 0 bases and J by 4 bases, with 12 bases between them. The CDR3 extends over 15 amino acids. Germline loops: CDR1 MNHEY, CDR2 SVGEGT. CDR3 nucleotide sequence: TGTGCCAGCAGTTACTCCTGGACACGGGGCACTGAAGCTTTCTTT. The encoded protein is CASSYSWTRGTEAFF.

DNA of the CDR3: TGTGCCACCAGGTCGGAGAAAGGGAACACTGAAGCTTTCTTT. This gives the protein CATRSEKGNTEAFF. The rearrangement links TRBV24-1 to TRBJ1-1, with no clear D. This CDR3 comprises 14 residues. V lost 7 bases, J lost 1 base, and 12 bases lay in between. CDR1 is KGHDR, CDR2 SFDVKD, per germline.

V is TRBV5-1 and J is TRBJ2-7; tentatively, D is TRBD1 (6 bases). V dropped 6 bases and J dropped 1 base, with 14 bases sitting between them. The CDR3 is 14 residues long. The germline gives CDR1 SGHRS, CDR2 YFSETQ. CDR3 bases: TGCGCCAGCATCTTCCTACAGGGTTCCTACGAGCAGTACTTC. Its protein product is CASIFLQGSYEQYF.

The genes are TRBV20-1 and TRBJ2-3, with 7 bases that match TRBD2. Germline V gene data show CDR1 as DFQATT and CDR2 as SNEGSKA (reference sequence). The CDR3 consists of 14 residues. Trimming cost V 5 bases and J 1 base; bases outside gene matches: 6. CDR3 nucleotides: TGCAGTGCTGAACCTACTAGCGGCACAGATACGCAGTATTTT. Translation: CSAEPTSGTDTQYF.

As concerns this clonotype: One end of the junction varies from germline; a read error may be responsible. The chain carries TRBV5-4 and TRBJ1-5; D remains ambiguous. CDR3 length: 15 residues. From germline, CDR1 is SGHNT and CDR2 YYREEE (reference sequence). DNA of the CDR3: TGTGCCAGCAGCTTAGTTCCTCCGAGCAATCAGCCACAGCATTTT. It codes for CASSLVPPSNQPQHF. Full variable domain (rest looked up from reference TRBV5-4 and TRBJ1-5): ETGVTQSPTHLIKTRGQQVTLRCSSQSGHNTVSWYQQALGQGPQFIFQYYREEENGRGNFPPRFSGLQFPNYSSELNVNALELDDSALYLCASSLVPPSNQPQHFGDGTRLSIL.

This chain uses TRBV20-1 with TRBJ2-2; D gene uncertain. The CDR3 loop spans 14 amino acids. CDR1 and CDR2 from the germline V gene are DFQATT and SNEGSKA (reference sequence). V was pared by 2 bases and J by 3 bases, with 10 bases between. In nucleotides, the CDR3 is TGCAGTGCTAGAAAGCGCAGTTACACCGGGGAGCTGTTTTTT. Residues: CSARKRSYTGELFF.

The chain has TRBV28 and TRBJ1-5; D not certain. Per the germline V gene, CDR1 is MDHEN and CDR2 is SYDVKM. Trimming left V 4 bases short and J 1 base short, with 11 bases between. The CDR3 is made up of 15 amino acids. CDR3: CASSSYRSSNQPQHF. Here the CDR3 DNA reads TGTGCCAGCAGTTCGTATAGATCCAGCAATCAGCCCCAGCATTTT.

The V call is TRBV7-2, the J call TRBJ2-7, with D maybe TRBD1 (6 bases). V lost 5 bases and J 1 base, leaving 12 bases between the germline ends. The CDR3 is 14 residues long. The V gene's germline CDR1 is SGHTA and CDR2 FQGNSA. The CDR3: CASSPMDRSYEQYF. The CDR3 bases are TGTGCCAGCAGCCCCATGGACAGATCCTACGAGCAGTACTTC.

This clonotype was seen many times. The chain joins TRBV20-1 to TRBJ2-1, with no clear D. The V gene's germline CDR1 is DFQATT and CDR2 SNEGSKA (reference sequence). The CDR3 consists of 14 residues. V shed 2 bases and J shed 3 bases, with 11 bases lying between them. The CDR3 region has the DNA TGCAGTGCTAGAAGCTCCTCCTTCTACAATGAGCAGTTCTTC. Translation gives CSARSSSFYNEQFF.

The chain is built from TRBV3-1 and TRBJ1-1; no reliable D call. Germline CDR1 reads LGHDT; CDR2 reads YNNKEL (reference sequence). This CDR3 is built from 16 residues. Trimming left V 2 bases short and J 1 base short, with 14 bases between. CDR3 in amino acids: CASSQPKRHKNTEAFF. The CDR3 bases are TGTGCCAGCAGCCAACCAAAGAGACACAAGAACACTGAAGCTTTCTTT.